The 28 T cell receptor beta chains presented below share a single source sample, sequenced in a study of Graves' ophthalmopathy and Graves' hyperthyroidism. The TCR beta CDR3 regions underwent amplification from RNA transcripts. HTBI primers were employed in first-round RT-PCR, then a second-round multiplex PCR followed. Using its own MiXCR run on the multiplex PCR reads, TCRdb lists one record per CDR3 protein. This table has some 250,000 distinct CDR3 sequences, roughly 50% appearing once. Source material: peripheral blood. The receptors were sampled from an adult man with Graves' ophthalmopathy.

A few counts support this clonotype. Here the CDR3 DNA reads TGCGCCAGCAGCTTAATGACAGGGAACATGAACACTGAAGCTTTCTTT. Translation gives CASSLMTGNMNTEAFF. The chain has TRBV5-1 and TRBJ1-1, with TRBD1 identical over 7 bases. Trimming removed 2 bases from V and 0 bases from J; junction bases left unmatched: 7. The CDR3 spans 16 residues. Germline CDR1 reads SGHRS; CDR2 reads YFSETQ.

This clonotype came up many times. This chain joins TRBV29-1 and TRBJ1-2; D not resolved. The germline V gene encodes CDR1 SQVTM and CDR2 ANQGSEA. V lost 1 base and J 2 bases, leaving 8 bases between the germline ends. The CDR3 extends over 13 amino acids. The CDR3, as DNA: TGCAGCGTTGAAGCAGACGGAAACTATGGCTACACCTTC. Amino acids: CSVEADGNYGYTF.

The chain is built from TRBV13 and TRBJ1-1; D is uncertain. Deletions cut 6 bases from V and 2 bases from J, with 13 bases between. Germline V gene data show CDR1 as PRHDT and CDR2 as FYEKMQ (reference sequence). The CDR3 runs to 14 residues. CDR3 nucleotides: TGTGCCAGCAGTTTTAAGGGTGGAAACACTGAAGCTTTCTTT. Translating it yields CASSFKGGNTEAFF. Variable domain in full (rest from reference TRBV13 and TRBJ1-1): AAGVIQSPRHLIKEKRETATLKCYPIPRHDTVYWYQQGPGQDPQFLISFYEKMQSDKGSIPDRFSAQQFSDYHSELNMSSLELGDSALYFCASSFKGGNTEAFFGQGTRLTVV.

The CDR3 DNA follows: TGTGCCAGCAGAGGGAGCGGGGGGCATTTCCAAGAGACCCAGTACTTC. Translated, it gives CASRGSGGHFQETQYF. The chain has TRBV7-6 and TRBJ2-5, with 9 positions matching TRBD2. The length of the CDR3 is 16 residues. With 6 bases clipped from V and 1 base from J, the junction kept 9 bases outside the gene matches. Germline V lookup: CDR1 SGHVS, CDR2 FNYEAQ.

In its sample, this clonotype was seen once. The gene calls are TRBV2 and TRBJ1-6, with a possible D match to TRBD1 (5 bases). V lost 6 bases to trimming and J lost 4 bases, with 10 bases between them. Germline CDR1 SNHLY, CDR2 FYNNEI. The CDR3 loop spans 14 amino acids. The CDR3 reads CASRQVQYNSPLHF. The CDR3, as DNA: TGTGCCAGCAGACAGGTCCAGTATAATTCACCCCTCCACTTT.

This clonotype appeared a few times. The J gene is TRBJ2-6, the V gene TRBV5-5, with 11 bases aligning to TRBD1. The CDR3 totals 18 residues. CDR1 is SGHKS and CDR2 is YYEKEE in the germline V gene (reference sequence). The V and J ends lost 2 bases and 2 bases, in that order; junction bases with no gene match: 6. The chain's CDR3 is CASSFRTGGVPGANVLTF. The CDR3 DNA is TGTGCCAGCAGCTTCCGGACAGGGGGCGTCCCTGGGGCCAACGTCCTGACTTTC.

This clonotype was detected many times. The rearrangement joins TRBV29-1 to TRBJ1-4; possible D gene TRBD1, 6 bases. V shed 4 bases and J shed 8 bases, with 17 bases lying between them. CDR3 size: 14 residues. The V gene's germline CDR1 is SQVTM and CDR2 ANQGSEA. The CDR3 DNA is TGCAGCGTTGCCCCAACAGGGAATGAGGAAAAACTGTTTTTT. Translated: CSVAPTGNEEKLFF. Full variable domain (remainder filled in from reference TRBV29-1 and TRBJ1-4): SAVISQKPSRDICQRGTSLTIQCQVDSQVTMMFWYRQQPGQSLTLIATANQGSEATYESGFVIDKFPISRPNLTFSTLTVSNMSPEDSSIYLCSVAPTGNEEKLFFGSGTQLSVL.

This clonotype was seen at least ten times. This rearrangement joins TRBV15 to TRBJ2-7; 8 bases match TRBD1. Germline trimming cut 1 base from V and 3 bases from J; bases unmatched to any gene: 17. The CDR3 covers 19 residues. Germline V gives CDR1 LNHNV, CDR2 YYDKDF (reference sequence). The DNA for the CDR3 is TGTGCCACCAGCAGAGGCTATGGCACAGGGGGTTCCCCTGGCTACGAGCAGTACTTC. Translation gives CATSRGYGTGGSPGYEQYF.

This clonotype was found once. It may be a read error: a sequence one base away is much more abundant. This chain connects TRBV29-1 to TRBJ1-5; 8 positions agree with TRBD1. Trimming at V came to 7 bases and at J to 11 bases, leaving 16 bases not matched to a gene. Germline values: CDR1 SQVTM, CDR2 ANQGSEA. The CDR3 loop spans 14 amino acids. CDR3: CSGQPGQVGEAQHF. The DNA of the CDR3 is TGCAGCGGCCAACCGGGACAGGTGGGGGAGGCCCAGCATTTT.

This clonotype was seen repeatedly, ten times or more. The V and J genes are TRBV20-1 and TRBJ1-2; no reliable D call. This CDR3 has 14 amino acids. The V gene lost 4 bases and the J gene lost 6 bases, with 18 bases spanning the gap. Germline CDR1 is DFQATT and CDR2 is SNEGSKA (reference sequence). In nucleotides, the CDR3 is TGCAGTGCTACCTCTTCCCGGGGATCCAATGGCTACACCTTC. This sequence encodes CSATSSRGSNGYTF.

The sample holds a few counts of this clonotype. The V call is TRBV6-2 or TRBV6-3, the J call TRBJ2-7; D gene uncertain. Trimming shortened V by 1 base and J by 2 bases, and 9 bases separated the two germline ends. The CDR3 length is 14 residues. Germline V lookup: CDR1 MNHEY, CDR2 SVGEGT. The CDR3 loop is CASSYYGYAYEQYF. In DNA, the CDR3 is TGTGCCAGCAGTTACTACGGGTACGCCTACGAGCAGTACTTC.

This clonotype was counted a few times. The gene calls are TRBV2 and TRBJ1-5, with D possibly matching TRBD1 (6 bases). The CDR3 length is 15 residues. V lost 6 bases and J lost 2, with 14 bases in between. Germline V gene lookup returns CDR1 SNHLY and CDR2 FYNNEI. CDR3 loop: CASRETGVGNQPQHF. The CDR3 DNA reads as TGTGCCAGCAGGGAGACAGGCGTCGGCAATCAGCCCCAGCATTTT. Using reference TRBV2 and TRBJ1-5 for the parts outside the CDR3, the full variable domain is EPEVTQTPSHQVTQMGQEVILRCVPISNHLYFYWYRQILGQKVEFLVSFYNNEISEKSEIFDDQFSVERPDGSNFTLKIRSTKLEDSAMYFCASRETGVGNQPQHFGDGTRLSIL.

This chain connects TRBV5-1 to TRBJ2-2; 7 positions match TRBD1. The V and J ends lost 4 bases and 5 bases, in that order; junction bases with no gene match: 8. The CDR3 runs to 15 residues. The germline gives CDR1 SGHRS, CDR2 YFSETQ. CDR3: CASSVDRVETGELFF. Here the CDR3 DNA reads TGCGCCAGCAGCGTAGACAGGGTTGAGACCGGGGAGCTGTTTTTT.

V usage is TRBV7-2 and J usage is TRBJ2-2; D is unresolved. Trimming left V 1 base short and J 7 bases short, with 7 bases between. In germline, CDR1 is SGHTA, CDR2 FQGNSA. There are 13 residues in the CDR3. Here the CDR3 DNA reads TGTGCCAGCAGCTTAGTTTGGGTCGGGGAGCTGTTTTTT. It specifies CASSLVWVGELFF. The full variable domain, in which reference TRBV7-2 and TRBJ2-2 provide the parts outside the CDR3, is GAGVSQSPSNKVTEKGKDVELRCDPISGHTALYWYRQSLGQGLEFLIYFQGNSAPDKSGLPSDRFSAERTGGSVSTLTIQRTQQEDSAVYLCASSLVWVGELFFGEGSRLTVL.

This sequence joins TRBV12-3 or TRBV12-4 and TRBJ2-5, with TRBD2 matching over 16 bases. V lost 5 bases, J lost 6 bases, and 9 bases stayed unmatched. The CDR3 totals 17 residues. Written as DNA, the CDR3 is TGTGCCAGCAGTAAAGAGGGACTAGCGGGAGGGCGGAAGACCCAGTACTTC. Residues: CASSKEGLAGGRKTQYF.

The chain is built from TRBV7-2 and TRBJ1-5, with a weak D call TRBD1 (5 bases). The germline CDR1 and CDR2 sequences are SGHTA and FQGNSA. The CDR3 length is 15 residues. Trimming left V 6 bases short and J 1 base short, with 13 bases between. The chain's CDR3 is CASSYSGQSNQPQHF. CDR3 DNA sequence: TGTGCCAGCAGTTACTCGGGGCAGAGCAATCAGCCCCAGCATTTT.

The V gene is TRBV9, the J gene TRBJ1-2; D is ambiguous. V was clipped by 4 bases and J by 7 bases, with 20 bases between them. CDR3 length: 15 residues. Per the germline V gene, CDR1 is SGDLS and CDR2 is YYNGEE. Written as DNA, the CDR3 is TGTGCCAGCAGCTCCCAGCCGGTTCGAGGGCCTGGCTACACCTTC. The encoded protein is CASSSQPVRGPGYTF. Combining the CDR3 with reference TRBV9 and TRBJ1-2 gives the whole variable domain DSGVTQTPKHLITATGQRVTLRCSPRSGDLSVYWYQQSLDQGLQFLIQYYNGEERAKGNILERFSAQQFPDLHSELNLSSLELGDSALYFCASSSQPVRGPGYTFGSGTRLTVV.

The J gene is TRBJ1-5, the V gene TRBV30; D uncertain. Germline V gene data show CDR1 as GTSNPN and CDR2 as SVGIG (reference sequence). This CDR3 has 13 amino acids. V was trimmed by 2 bases and J by 1 base, leaving 6 bases between them. CDR3 region: CAWSLVSNQPQHF. The CDR3 DNA follows: TGTGCCTGGAGTCTGGTGAGCAATCAGCCCCAGCATTTT.

This clonotype has only one observation. The chain employs TRBV7-9 and TRBJ2-1; D gene ambiguous. The CDR3 loop spans 13 amino acids. CDR1 SEHNR and CDR2 FQNEAQ come from the germline V gene (reference sequence). The ends were cut back, 5 bases at V and 6 bases at J, with 11 bases in the middle. CDR3 loop: CASSPISGNEQFF. The CDR3, as DNA: TGTGCCAGCAGCCCCATCTCGGGCAATGAGCAGTTCTTC.

The rearrangement uses TRBV20-1 and TRBJ2-7, with TRBD1 matching over 9 bases. Unmatched junction bases numbered 6, after V lost 5 bases and J lost 4 bases. This CDR3 has 13 residues. Germline V gives CDR1 DFQATT, CDR2 SNEGSKA (reference sequence). This chain's CDR3 is CSAAGTGFYEQYF. The DNA for the CDR3 is TGCAGTGCTGCCGGGACAGGGTTTTACGAGCAGTACTTC.

The V call is TRBV19, the J call TRBJ1-2; a weak D match, TRBD1 (6 bases). This CDR3 has 16 residues. Trimming stripped 4 bases from V and 4 bases from J, with 19 bases between. CDR1 and CDR2 (germline): LNHDA, SQIVND (reference sequence). CDR3 coding DNA: TGTGCCAGTAGTACCACAGGGTCCCGATCCCCCTATGGCTACACCTTC. Translated: CASSTTGSRSPYGYTF. The full variable domain, completed using reference TRBV19 and TRBJ1-2, is DGGITQSPKYLFRKEGQNVTLSCEQNLNHDAMYWYRQDPGQGLRLIYYSQIVNDFQKGDIAEGYSVSREKKESFPLTVTSAQKNPTAFYLCASSTTGSRSPYGYTFGSGTRLTVV.

The chain carries TRBV28 and TRBJ2-7, with TRBD1 identical over 8 bases. V was pared by 5 bases and J by 11 bases, with 11 bases of the junction left unmatched. CDR1 and CDR2 (germline): MDHEN, SYDVKM. This CDR3 has 13 amino acids. In nucleotides, the CDR3 is TGTGCCAGCAGTCTTCCGGACAGGGACAGAGAGTACTTC. Encoded protein: CASSLPDRDREYF.

Here the CDR3 reads CSARDHGDTEAFF. CDR3 coding DNA: TGCAGTGCTAGAGATCATGGGGACACTGAAGCTTTCTTT. The V and J genes are TRBV20-1 and TRBJ1-1; no clear D gene. This CDR3 is built from 13 residues. Per the germline V gene, CDR1 is DFQATT and CDR2 is SNEGSKA (reference sequence). V was shortened by 0 bases and J by 3 bases, with 8 bases between the two germline ends.

The CDR3: CSAGDRGLEQYF. The CDR3, as DNA: TGCAGTGCTGGGGACAGAGGACTCGAGCAGTACTTC. The chain joins TRBV20-1 to TRBJ2-7; 7 bases map to TRBD1. Trimming removed 5 bases from V and 6 bases from J; junction bases left unmatched: 7. CDR3 size: 12 residues. Germline assignment: CDR1 DFQATT and CDR2 SNEGSKA (reference sequence).

The rearrangement uses TRBV10-1 and TRBJ2-7; 9 bases line up with TRBD2. The CDR3 has 14 residues. CDR1 WNHNN and CDR2 SYGVQD come from the germline V gene (reference sequence). The V gene end was trimmed by 4 bases and the J gene end by 1 base; junction bases not matched to a gene: 2. The CDR3 region has the DNA TGCGCCAGCAGTGGACTAGCGGATTCCTACGAGCAGTACTTC. Its translation is CASSGLADSYEQYF.

This clonotype showed up just a few times. The chain uses TRBV7-8 and TRBJ1-5; 9 bases match TRBD1. Germline V gene sequence: CDR1 SGHVS, CDR2 FQNEAQ. This CDR3 region has 17 residues. Unmatched junction bases numbered 5, after V lost 2 bases and J lost 0 bases. CDR3 bases: TGTGCCAGCAGCTTAAAGTCGGACAGGGGTAGCAATCAGCCCCAGCATTTT. This sequence encodes CASSLKSDRGSNQPQHF.

This clonotype was seen repeatedly, ten times or more. V gene TRBV29-1 combines with J gene TRBJ1-2; 8 positions match TRBD1. CDR1 is SQVTM, CDR2 ANQGSEA, per germline. V gave up 4 bases and J gave up 9 bases; unmatched junction bases: 13. This CDR3 comprises 14 residues. The CDR3 nucleotides are TGCAGCGTTGCGTTGCTTAGACAGGGGAACAGCTACACCTTC. Amino acid sequence: CSVALLRQGNSYTF.

J is TRBJ2-2 and V is TRBV19; no clear D. With 4 bases removed from V and 8 bases from J, the gap between germline ends came to 11 bases. CDR3 size: 13 residues. CDR1 and CDR2 from the germline V gene are LNHDA and SQIVND (reference sequence). The CDR3 loop reads CASSTRGSGELFF. CDR3 sequence (DNA): TGTGCCAGTAGTACCCGTGGTTCTGGGGAGCTGTTTTTT.